Presented here are 17 T cell receptor beta chains from one specimen sequenced in a study of cytomegalovirus exposure and HLA in healthy donors. Amplification used 60 Vbeta primers and 13 Jbeta primers. Measured with immunoSEQ multiplex PCR; TCRdb has only the in-frame clones, and not every one. The sample yields roughly 48,000 clones, around 70% seen once. The sequenced sample consisted of PBMCs. The receptors derive from a man aged 18 to 30 in good health and CMV-seronegative.

This chain links TRBV28 with TRBJ2-7; tentatively, D is TRBD1 (6 bases). This CDR3 has 16 amino acids. Trimming took off 5 bases at V and 4 bases at J, with 21 bases between the two ends. Germline CDR1 and CDR2: MDHEN and SYDVKM. CDR3 region: CASSRLQGIVSYEQYF. DNA for the CDR3: TGTGCCAGCAGTCGGTTACAGGGAATTGTCAGTTACGAGCAGTACTTC. The variable domain in full, completed from reference TRBV28 and TRBJ2-7, reads DVKVTQSSRYLVKRTGEKVFLECVQDMDHENMFWYRQDPGLGLRLIYFSYDVKMKEKGDIPEGYSVSREKKERFSLILESASTNQTSMYLCASSRLQGIVSYEQYFGPGTRLTVT.

The rearrangement links TRBV18 to TRBJ2-7; tentative D call: TRBD2 (6 bases). Per the germline V gene, CDR1 is KGHSH and CDR2 is LQKENI. The V end lost 2 bases, the J end lost 1 base, and 12 bases lay between the germline ends. CDR3 length: 15 amino acids. The CDR3 bases are TGTGCCAGCTCACCAAAGGCGGGGCGATCCTACGAGCAGTACTTC. Translating it yields CASSPKAGRSYEQYF.

The J gene is TRBJ2-1, the V gene TRBV4-1; 12 bases are shared with TRBD2. The CDR3 loop spans 16 amino acids. The trim removed 6 bases at V and 6 bases at J, leaving 9 bases unmatched. CDR1 is MGHRA and CDR2 is YSYEKL in the germline V gene. The CDR3 is CASSPPSGRASNEQFF. The CDR3 DNA follows: TGCGCCAGCAGTCCCCCTAGCGGGAGGGCTTCCAATGAGCAGTTCTTC.

The rearrangement joins TRBV6-5 to TRBJ2-3, with 8 nucleotides matching TRBD2. The junction had 7 bases not matched to a gene; V was cut back by 10 bases and J by 1 base. The CDR3 consists of 14 residues. From germline, CDR1 is MNHEY and CDR2 SVGAGI. CDR3 loop: CAIGQAGGTDTQYF. The DNA of the CDR3 is TGTGCCATCGGTCAAGCGGGAGGCACAGATACGCAGTATTTT.

The chain links TRBV27 to TRBJ1-2; 8 bases map to TRBD1. Unmatched junction bases numbered 14, after V lost 6 bases and J lost 8 bases. The CDR3 is 15 amino acids. Germline V lookup: CDR1 MNHEY, CDR2 SMNVEV (reference sequence). CDR3 bases: TGTGCCAGCAGCCCCTCAGGGGGCATGAGGGGCGGCTACACCTTC. Its translation: CASSPSGGMRGGYTF.

V usage is TRBV9 and J usage is TRBJ2-3; TRBD2 matches at 10 bases. The CDR3 has 17 residues. The junction had 11 bases not matched to a gene; V was cut back by 4 bases and J by 3 bases. Germline loops: CDR1 SGDLS, CDR2 YYNGEE. The DNA for the CDR3 is TGTGCCAGCAGCCCCAAGATCGCTAGCGGGAGTACAGATACGCAGTATTTT. This encodes CASSPKIASGSTDTQYF.

The chain carries TRBV10-3 and TRBJ2-7; a possible D gene is TRBD2 (7 bases). The CDR3 contains 14 residues. With 4 bases removed from V and 6 bases from J, the gap between germline ends came to 16 bases. The V gene's germline CDR1 is ENHRY and CDR2 SYGVKD. The DNA of the CDR3 is TGTGCCATCAGTGTGTCGCAGGGAGGGGGCGAGCAGTACTTC. Translated, it gives CAISVSQGGGEQYF.

This rearrangement joins TRBV28 to TRBJ1-6; a weak D match, TRBD1 (5 bases). The germline V and J ends were trimmed by 3 bases and 11 bases, with 14 bases remaining between them. The germline V gene has CDR1 MDHEN and CDR2 SYDVKM. The CDR3 covers 14 residues. The DNA of the CDR3 is TGTGCCAGCAGTTTCCGGTTGGCGGGGGCACCCCTCCACTTT. Translation: CASSFRLAGAPLHF.

Written as DNA, the CDR3 is TGCGCCAGCAGTGTTGCGGTTGGATACGAGCAGTACTTC. The encoded protein is CASSVAVGYEQYF. The chain uses TRBV10-2 and TRBJ2-7; no clear D. The germline V gene encodes CDR1 WSHSY and CDR2 SAAADI. This CDR3 has 13 amino acids. V lost 4 bases and J 4 bases, leaving 11 bases between the germline ends.

The chain has TRBV11-2 and TRBJ2-3, with D maybe TRBD1 (6 bases). The CDR3 consists of 16 residues. Germline V CDR1 and CDR2: SGHAT, FQNNGV. V was trimmed by 2 bases and J by 6 bases, leaving 18 bases between them. The CDR3 region has the DNA TGTGCCAGCAGCTTATCAGGGTGGTACAGGGAGGATACGCAGTATTTT. This gives the protein CASSLSGWYREDTQYF. Full variable domain (outside the CDR3, taken from reference TRBV11-2 and TRBJ2-3): EAGVAQSPRYKIIEKRQSVAFWCNPISGHATLYWYQQILGQGPKLLIQFQNNGVVDDSQLPKDRFSAERLKGVDSTLKIQPAKLEDSAVYLCASSLSGWYREDTQYFGPGTRLTVL.

V usage is TRBV7-9 and J usage is TRBJ1-5; 10 bases align to TRBD1. The CDR3 has 14 amino acids. V lost 3 bases and J lost 5; bases outside the gene matches: 1. Germline V CDR1 and CDR2: SEHNR, FQNEAQ (reference sequence). As DNA, the CDR3 is TGTGCCAGCAGCTTCGGGACAGGGGATCAGCCCCAGCATTTT. Its protein product is CASSFGTGDQPQHF.

The chain carries TRBV27 and TRBJ1-5, with D unresolved. Germline loops: CDR1 MNHEY, CDR2 SMNVEV (reference sequence). The CDR3 is 12 amino acids. V lost 1 base and J lost 9, with 7 bases in between. In DNA, the CDR3 is TGTGCCAGCAGTTTATTCGGTGGGCCCCAGCATTTT. This sequence encodes CASSLFGGPQHF.

This chain uses TRBV25-1 with TRBJ1-2; TRBD1 might be the D (6 bases). Trimming shortened V by 3 bases and J by 2 bases, and 7 bases separated the two germline ends. The CDR3 totals 13 residues. The germline V gene has CDR1 MGHDK and CDR2 SYGVNS. CDR3: CASSDDRNYGYTF. For the CDR3, the DNA is TGTGCCAGCAGTGATGACAGGAACTATGGCTACACCTTC.

The chain carries TRBV5-1 and TRBJ2-5; 7 bases fit TRBD2. This CDR3 is 13 amino acids long. The V and J ends lost 3 bases and 4 bases, in that order; junction bases with no gene match: 3. Per the germline V gene, CDR1 is SGHRS and CDR2 is YFSETQ. CDR3 bases: TGCGCCAGCAGCTCATTAGCGGGAGAGACCCAGTACTTC. Translation: CASSSLAGETQYF.

The rearrangement links TRBV28 to TRBJ2-1; 13 bases line up with TRBD2. Losses at the gene ends were 11 bases for V and 8 bases for J; bases not matched to a gene: 6. The CDR3 runs to 13 residues. The germline gives CDR1 MDHEN, CDR2 SYDVKM. In DNA form, the CDR3 reads TGTGCCGGCCGGACTAGCGGGAGACATGAGCAGTTCTTC. Translating gives CAGRTSGRHEQFF.

The chain recombines TRBV10-3 with TRBJ1-1; D uncertain. CDR1 and CDR2 (germline): ENHRY, SYGVKD. The CDR3 covers 13 residues. Trimming took 4 bases from V and 5 from J, leaving 11 bases between them. The CDR3 DNA sequence: TGTGCCATCAGTGTGGGAGGTATTACTGAAGCTTTCTTT. This gives the protein CAISVGGITEAFF.

The gene calls are TRBV6-5 and TRBJ2-7, with D possibly matching TRBD2 (6 bases). The germline V gene has CDR1 MNHEY and CDR2 SVGAGI. With 5 bases removed from V and 2 bases from J, the gap between germline ends came to 16 bases. This CDR3 contains 15 residues. CDR3 amino acids: CASSPSSAPAYEQYF. DNA for the CDR3: TGTGCCAGCAGTCCCTCTAGCGCCCCAGCCTACGAGCAGTACTTC.